The 22 T cell receptor beta chains given below trace back to one sample, sequenced in a study of blood T cell repertoires in COVID-19. Produced via immunoSEQ multiplex PCR; TCRdb's table is partial and in-frame only. This sample has about 210,000 clones, with under 90% found just once. Sequencing was performed on peripheral blood. The receptors come from a woman in her thirties or forties with active or convalescent COVID-19.

This clone was seen at least ten times. The chain uses TRBV5-4 and TRBJ2-7; 12 nucleotides align to TRBD2. CDR1 SGHNT and CDR2 YYREEE come from the germline V gene (reference sequence). The CDR3 runs 14 residues. V lost 5 bases and J lost 3; bases outside the gene matches: 3. The CDR3 reads CASSRLAGDYEQYF. The CDR3 DNA sequence: TGTGCCAGCAGTCGACTAGCGGGGGACTACGAGCAGTACTTC.

CDR3 nucleotide sequence: TGTGCCAGCAGCCAAGGAGGTCGGGGGACTTTTTATATTTATACGCAGTATTTT. Translating gives CASSQGGRGTFYIYTQYF. The rearrangement links TRBV3-1 (or the pseudogene TRBV3-2) to TRBJ2-3; maybe TRBD2 (6 bases). The CDR3 length is 18 residues. V lost 1 base and J lost 7, with 24 bases in between. Looked up from germline, CDR1 is LGHDT and CDR2 is YNNKEL (reference sequence).

The J gene is TRBJ2-7, the V gene TRBV3-1 (or the pseudogene TRBV3-2); the match to TRBD2 covers 9 bases. J gave up 0 bases and V 1 base, and 4 bases lay outside the gene matches. This CDR3 spans 16 amino acids. Germline loops: CDR1 LGHDT, CDR2 YNNKEL (reference sequence). The chain's CDR3 is CASSQVVTSGSYEQYF. In DNA form, the CDR3 reads TGTGCCAGCAGCCAAGTTGTGACTAGCGGCTCCTACGAGCAGTACTTC.

This clone was detected a few times. The chain is built from TRBV27 and TRBJ1-1; D gene ambiguous. The CDR3 length is 14 residues. CDR1 and CDR2 from the germline V gene are MNHEY and SMNVEV (reference sequence). Trimming left V 9 bases short and J 5 bases short, with 19 bases between. CDR3 sequence reads: CASLSGDGSTEAFF. In DNA form, the CDR3 reads TGTGCCAGTCTCTCAGGTGATGGGAGTACTGAAGCTTTCTTT.

A word on this clone: The limits of the CDR3 on the DNA are not certain, so only TCRdb's listed CDR3 is given. CDR3 region: CTSSQEVGQGAPDTQYF. The chain has TRBV1 and TRBJ2-3; the D call TRBD1 from the table was never checked on the DNA. TRBV1 is given as a pseudogene. From its first to its last residue, the CDR3 has 17 amino acids.

The chain combines TRBV11-3 with TRBJ2-1, with 7 bases identical to TRBD1. CDR1 and CDR2 (germline): SGHNT, YENEEA. V trimming: 0 bases; J trimming: 8 bases; junction bases outside the gene matches: 7. The CDR3 covers 15 residues. For the CDR3, the DNA is TGTGCCAGCAGCTTAGATCAGGGGGTTATCGATGAGCAGTTCTTC. The encoded protein is CASSLDQGVIDEQFF.

The chain has TRBV18 and TRBJ2-7, with a weak D call TRBD2 (5 bases). Germline V gene lookup returns CDR1 KGHSH and CDR2 LQKENI. The V and J ends lost 0 bases and 6 bases respectively, with 12 bases between them. This CDR3 spans 14 amino acids. CDR3 nucleotides: TGTGCCAGCTCACCACCGGGAGTACCCCTCGAGCAGTACTTC. Encoded protein: CASSPPGVPLEQYF.

The chain recombines TRBV9 with TRBJ1-2; D is uncertain. The germline V and J ends were trimmed by 1 base and 5 bases, with 6 bases remaining between them. CDR1 is SGDLS, CDR2 YYNGEE, per germline. The CDR3 sequence is 12 residues long. The CDR3, as DNA: TGTGCCAGCAGCGTATGGGCTTATGGCTACACCTTC. It is translated as CASSVWAYGYTF.

The rearrangement joins TRBV7-9 to TRBJ1-6, with 7 bases aligning to TRBD1. V lost 5 bases, J lost 5 bases, and 12 bases stayed unmatched. The CDR3 loop spans 17 amino acids. The germline V gene encodes CDR1 SEHNR and CDR2 FQNEAQ (reference sequence). The CDR3 bases are TGTGCCAGCAGCCCGATCTCGGGACAGCCGGATAATTCACCCCTCCACTTT. It translates to CASSPISGQPDNSPLHF.

The V call is TRBV7-6, the J call TRBJ1-1; a possible D gene is TRBD1 (6 bases). The ends were cut back, 3 bases at V and 5 bases at J, with 19 bases in the middle. This CDR3 is built from 16 residues. Looked up from germline, CDR1 is SGHVS and CDR2 is FNYEAQ. As DNA, the CDR3 is TGTGCCAGCAGCTTGGGACAACCAGGCTGGGGGACTGAAGCTTTCTTT. Its protein product is CASSLGQPGWGTEAFF.

The V and J genes are TRBV5-1 and TRBJ2-3, with 11 nucleotides matching TRBD2. The CDR3 loop spans 18 amino acids. Unmatched junction bases numbered 9, after V lost 1 base and J lost 2 bases. The germline gives CDR1 SGHRS, CDR2 YFSETQ. CDR3: CASSLRVAGGPVTDTQYF. The CDR3 DNA reads TGCGCCAGCAGCTTGAGGGTAGCGGGAGGGCCGGTCACAGATACGCAGTATTTT.

The chain employs TRBV7-9 and TRBJ2-1; no firm D call. Per the germline V gene, CDR1 is SEHNR and CDR2 is FQNEAQ (reference sequence). The CDR3 runs to 15 residues. The V and J ends lost 5 bases and 0 bases respectively, with 11 bases between them. The DNA for the CDR3 is TGTGCCAGCAGCCCTTCGCGGAGCTCCTACAATGAGCAGTTCTTC. This sequence encodes CASSPSRSSYNEQFF.

The rearrangement links TRBV20-1 to TRBJ1-4, with D hard to call. Germline lookup yields CDR1 DFQATT and CDR2 SNEGSKA (reference sequence). V shed 7 bases and J shed 8 bases, with 11 bases lying between them. The CDR3 extends over 11 amino acids. CDR3: CSVVDGEKLFF. In DNA form, the CDR3 reads TGCAGTGTTGTAGACGGGGAAAAACTGTTTTTT.

The chain uses TRBV13 and TRBJ2-3; 7 bases are a match to TRBD2. CDR3 length: 14 amino acids. Germline V gene data show CDR1 as PRHDT and CDR2 as FYEKMQ (reference sequence). Losses at the gene ends were 2 bases for V and 4 bases for J; bases not matched to a gene: 3. Here the CDR3 DNA reads TGTGCCAGCAGCTTAAGGCGGGAGTCAGATACGCAGTATTTT. This codes for CASSLRRESDTQYF.

V gene TRBV6-5 combines with J gene TRBJ2-3, with D perhaps TRBD2 (5 bases). The CDR3 loop spans 14 amino acids. V lost 2 bases, J lost 4 bases, and 10 bases lay in between. Per the germline V gene, CDR1 is MNHEY and CDR2 is SVGAGI. The CDR3, as DNA: TGTGCCAGCAGTTACCAGGCCGGGGCAGATACGCAGTATTTT. Translating it yields CASSYQAGADTQYF.

This chain joins TRBV6-2 or TRBV6-3 and TRBJ2-3; 8 bases line up with TRBD2. The CDR3 sequence is 17 residues long. Looked up from germline, CDR1 is MNHEY and CDR2 is SVGEGT. Trimming at V came to 5 bases and at J to 0 bases, leaving 10 bases not matched to a gene. The CDR3: CASSGRSGGASTDTQYF. The CDR3 bases are TGTGCCAGCAGTGGACGCAGCGGGGGAGCTAGCACAGATACGCAGTATTTT.

The rearrangement joins TRBV2 to TRBJ1-1, with D hard to call. CDR1 and CDR2 from the germline V gene are SNHLY and FYNNEI. The CDR3 is 12 amino acids. Trimming took off 8 bases at V and 2 bases at J, with 9 bases between the two ends. DNA of the CDR3: TGTGCCAGCCGGCGGGGAAACACTGAAGCTTTCTTT. Translation gives CASRRGNTEAFF.

V usage is TRBV7-8 and J usage is TRBJ2-7, with a weak D call TRBD1 (6 bases). V lost 5 bases and J lost 4, with 12 bases in between. Germline V CDR1 and CDR2: SGHVS, FQNEAQ. The CDR3 runs 13 residues. This CDR3 reads CASSRGQTYEQYF. In nucleotides, the CDR3 is TGTGCCAGCAGCCGCGGACAGACTTACGAGCAGTACTTC.

The V and J genes are TRBV4-3 and TRBJ2-5, with 8 nucleotides matching TRBD2. The CDR3 totals 16 residues. Losses at the gene ends were 0 bases for V and 3 bases for J; bases not matched to a gene: 6. CDR1 and CDR2 (germline): LGHNA, YSLEER. This CDR3 reads CASSQEFSGGEETQYF. CDR3 nucleotide sequence: TGCGCCAGCAGCCAAGAGTTCTCGGGGGGGGAAGAGACCCAGTACTTC.

The CDR3 coding sequence is TGTGCCACCGTCCGGGACAGGGGGGGGGAGCAGTACTTC. Translating gives CATVRDRGGEQYF. The chain is built from TRBV15 and TRBJ2-7; 11 bases line up with TRBD1. V shed 8 bases, J shed 7 bases, and the junction held 7 bases outside the gene matches. Germline CDR1 LNHNV, CDR2 YYDKDF (reference sequence). The CDR3 has 13 amino acids.

The rearrangement joins TRBV24-1 to TRBJ1-2; TRBD1 matches 9 bases. The CDR3 length is 14 residues. Germline CDR1 and CDR2: KGHDR and SFDVKD. J was trimmed by 4 bases and V by 7 bases; bases with no gene match: 6. As DNA, the CDR3 is TGTGCCACCAGACCTAAGACAGGGGGCTATGGCTACACCTTC. Amino acid sequence: CATRPKTGGYGYTF.

The V gene is TRBV27, the J gene TRBJ2-3; TRBD1 might be the D (5 bases). This CDR3 comprises 14 residues. The germline V gene encodes CDR1 MNHEY and CDR2 SMNVEV (reference sequence). V lost 4 bases, J lost 6 bases, and 14 bases lay in between. This CDR3 reads CASSSRASGDTQYF. CDR3 sequence (DNA): TGTGCCAGCAGTTCCAGGGCGTCTGGCGATACGCAGTATTTT.